The T cell receptor (beta chain) under discussion was sequenced for a study of cytomegalovirus exposure and HLA in healthy donors. Per germline, CDR1 MDHEN and CDR2 SYDVKM. The V gene lost 4 bases and the J gene lost 7 bases, with 20 bases spanning the gap. This CDR3 region has 16 residues. Amplification used 60 Vbeta primers and 13 Jbeta primers. The table came from immunoSEQ multiplex PCR; TCRdb's copy has only in-frame clones and leaves some out. Of just over 150,000 clones listed, more than 75% are singletons. The origin of this receptor is a woman aged 18-30 years in good health and CMV-seronegative. The chain combines TRBV28 with TRBJ1-5; D is possibly TRBD1 (6 bases). The specimen sequenced was PBMCs. CDR3 nucleotides: TGTGCCAGCAGTTCCCCCTCGGGGGGCGCAGGACAGCCCCAGCATTTT. This codes for CASSSPSGGAGQPQHF.